This TCR beta chain was sequenced in a study of cytomegalovirus exposure and HLA in healthy donors. Primers for the PCR totalled 60 Vbeta and 13 Jbeta. TCRdb's table, derived via immunoSEQ multiplex PCR, lists solely in-frame clones and lacks some. There are about 67,000 clones in the sample, with approximately 16% held by the top ten. A word on this clone: Its antigen is undetermined.

There are 14 residues in the CDR3. CDR1 is MNHEY and CDR2 is SVGAGI in the germline V gene. The V gene end was trimmed by 7 bases and the J gene end by 7 bases; junction bases not matched to a gene: 10. Notes on the study in general: V- and J-gene trimming in TCR beta was tied to a missense DCLRE1C variant by an analysis performed later. TCR beta V segments were, for the most part, productive about 90% or about 30% of the time in an earlier analysis.

The receptor was isolated from a boy between 10 and 17 years old in good health and CMV-seronegative. Sequenced sample: PBMCs. The V and J genes are TRBV6-5 and TRBJ1-1; TRBD1 matches 9 bases. CDR3 in DNA: TGTGCCAGCACTCCGACAGGGGGAGGGGATGAAGCTTTCTTT. It translates to CASTPTGGGDEAFF.